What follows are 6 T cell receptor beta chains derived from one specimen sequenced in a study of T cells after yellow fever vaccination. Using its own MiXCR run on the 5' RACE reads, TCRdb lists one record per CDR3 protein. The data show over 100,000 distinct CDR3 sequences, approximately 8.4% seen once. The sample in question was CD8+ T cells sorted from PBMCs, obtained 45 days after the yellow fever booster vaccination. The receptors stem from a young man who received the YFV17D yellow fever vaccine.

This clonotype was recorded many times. The CDR3 protein is CASPDGRGEDTQYF. The CDR3, as DNA: TGTGCCAGCCCCGACGGGAGGGGAGAAGATACGCAGTATTTT. This sequence joins TRBV21-1 and TRBJ2-3; the DNA was not used to check the table's D call, TRBD2. TRBV21-1 is a listed pseudogene. The CDR3 loop spans 14 amino acids.

CDR3 DNA: TGTGCCAGCAGCTTAGATCGTACGGGACCCCCTCCCCATGAGCAGTTCTTC. Translation: CASSLDRTGPPPHEQFF. The rearrangement uses TRBV11-2 and TRBJ2-1; possibly TRBD1 or TRBD2 for D (5 bases each). The CDR3 has 17 residues. CDR1 is SGHAT, CDR2 FQNNGV, per germline. V was cut by 0 bases and J by 8 bases, with 20 bases left in between.

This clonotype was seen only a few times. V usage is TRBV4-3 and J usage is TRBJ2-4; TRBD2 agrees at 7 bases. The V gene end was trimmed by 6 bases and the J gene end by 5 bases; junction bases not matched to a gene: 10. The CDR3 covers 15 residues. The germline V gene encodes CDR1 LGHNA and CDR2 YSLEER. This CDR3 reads CASSPGRGPENIQYF. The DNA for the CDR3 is TGCGCCAGCAGTCCGGGGAGGGGTCCCGAAAACATTCAGTACTTC.

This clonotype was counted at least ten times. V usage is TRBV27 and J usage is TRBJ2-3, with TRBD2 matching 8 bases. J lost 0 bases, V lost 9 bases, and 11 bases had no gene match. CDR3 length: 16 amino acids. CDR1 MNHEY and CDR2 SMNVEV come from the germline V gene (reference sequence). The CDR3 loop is CASQNLAGSSTDTQYF. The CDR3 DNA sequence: TGTGCCAGTCAGAATCTAGCGGGCTCTAGCACAGATACGCAGTATTTT.

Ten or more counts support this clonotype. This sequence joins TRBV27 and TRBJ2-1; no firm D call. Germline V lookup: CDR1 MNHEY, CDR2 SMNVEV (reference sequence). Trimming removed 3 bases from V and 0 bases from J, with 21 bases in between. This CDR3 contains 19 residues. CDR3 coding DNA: TGTGCCAGCAGTTTTTTAAATAGGCAGAGCATCAACTCCTACAATGAGCAGTTCTTC. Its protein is CASSFLNRQSINSYNEQFF.

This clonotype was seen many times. CDR3 amino acids: CSVDGTRNEGDTQYF. CDR3 nucleotides: TGCAGCGTTGATGGGACTCGAAACGAAGGAGATACGCAGTATTTT. V is TRBV29-1 and J is TRBJ2-3; D perhaps matches TRBD2 (6 bases). The CDR3 consists of 15 residues. Germline CDR1 and CDR2: SQVTM and ANQGSEA. The ends were cut back, 3 bases at V and 5 bases at J, with 18 bases in the middle.